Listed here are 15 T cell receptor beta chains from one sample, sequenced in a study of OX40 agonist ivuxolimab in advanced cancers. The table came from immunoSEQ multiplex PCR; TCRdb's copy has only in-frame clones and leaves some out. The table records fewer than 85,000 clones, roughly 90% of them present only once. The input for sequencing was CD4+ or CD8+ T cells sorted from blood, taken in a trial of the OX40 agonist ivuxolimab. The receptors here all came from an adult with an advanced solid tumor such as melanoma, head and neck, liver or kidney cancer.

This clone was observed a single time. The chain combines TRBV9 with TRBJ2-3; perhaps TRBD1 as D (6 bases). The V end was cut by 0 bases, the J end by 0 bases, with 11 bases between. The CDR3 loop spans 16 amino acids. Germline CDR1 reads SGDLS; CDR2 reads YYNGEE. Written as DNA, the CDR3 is TGTGCCAGCAGCGTAGGGTCAGGGGCTAGCACAGATACGCAGTATTTT. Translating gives CASSVGSGASTDTQYF.

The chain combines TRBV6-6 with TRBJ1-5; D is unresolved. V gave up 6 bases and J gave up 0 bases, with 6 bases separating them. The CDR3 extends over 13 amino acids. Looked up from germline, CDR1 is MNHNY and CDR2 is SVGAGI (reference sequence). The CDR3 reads CASSPYSNQPQHF. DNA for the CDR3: TGTGCCAGCAGCCCTTATAGCAATCAGCCCCAGCATTTT.

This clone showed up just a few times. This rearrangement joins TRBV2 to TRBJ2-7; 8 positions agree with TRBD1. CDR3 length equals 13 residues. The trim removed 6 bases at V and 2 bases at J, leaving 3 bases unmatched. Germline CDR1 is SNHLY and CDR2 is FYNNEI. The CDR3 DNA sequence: TGTGCCAGCAGGGAGACAGGGGCCTACGAGCAGTACTTC. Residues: CASRETGAYEQYF.

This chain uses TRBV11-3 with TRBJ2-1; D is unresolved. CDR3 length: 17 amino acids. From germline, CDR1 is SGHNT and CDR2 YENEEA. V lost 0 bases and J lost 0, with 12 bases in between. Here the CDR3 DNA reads TGTGCCAGCAGCTTAGAGGGCTCTGTGGCCTCCTACAATGAGCAGTTCTTC. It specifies CASSLEGSVASYNEQFF.

The CDR3 DNA reads TGTGCCAGCAGTTACTCGATGGACAGTGCTGATCAGCCCCAGCATTTT. Its protein product is CASSYSMDSADQPQHF. This rearrangement joins TRBV6-6 to TRBJ1-5; weak D call: TRBD1 (6 bases). The CDR3 length is 16 residues. CDR1 and CDR2 (germline): MNHNY, SVGAGI (reference sequence). V was clipped by 0 bases and J by 5 bases, with 14 bases between them.

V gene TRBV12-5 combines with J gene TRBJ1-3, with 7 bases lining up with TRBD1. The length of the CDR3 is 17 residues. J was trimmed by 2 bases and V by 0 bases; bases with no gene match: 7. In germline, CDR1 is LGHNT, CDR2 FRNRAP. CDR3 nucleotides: TGTGCTAGTGGTTTGGTAGTTGACAGGGTGACTGGAAACACCATATATTTT. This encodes CASGLVVDRVTGNTIYF.

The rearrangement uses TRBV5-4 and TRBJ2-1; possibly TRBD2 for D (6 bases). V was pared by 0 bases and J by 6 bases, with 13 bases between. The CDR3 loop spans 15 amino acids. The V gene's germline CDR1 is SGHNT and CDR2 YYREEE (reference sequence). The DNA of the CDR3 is TGTGCCAGCAGCTTGGGAGCGCACGGGGGCAATGAGCAGTTCTTC. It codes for CASSLGAHGGNEQFF.

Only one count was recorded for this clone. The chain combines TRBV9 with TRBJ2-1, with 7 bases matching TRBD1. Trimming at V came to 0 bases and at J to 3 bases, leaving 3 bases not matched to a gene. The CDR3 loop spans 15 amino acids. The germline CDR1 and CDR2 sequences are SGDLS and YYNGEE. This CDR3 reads CASSVVDRNYNEQFF. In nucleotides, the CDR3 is TGTGCCAGCAGCGTAGTGGACAGGAACTACAATGAGCAGTTCTTC.

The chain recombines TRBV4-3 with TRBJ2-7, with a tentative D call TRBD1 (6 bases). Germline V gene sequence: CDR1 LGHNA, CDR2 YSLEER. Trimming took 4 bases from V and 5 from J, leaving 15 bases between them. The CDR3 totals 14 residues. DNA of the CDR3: TGCGCCAGCAGCCGCATAGAGGGGGACGACGAGCAGTACTTC. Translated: CASSRIEGDDEQYF.

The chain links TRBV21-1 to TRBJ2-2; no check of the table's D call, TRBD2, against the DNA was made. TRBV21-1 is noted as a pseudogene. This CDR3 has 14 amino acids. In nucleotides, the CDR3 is TGTGCCAGCAGGGAGGGAACCAACACCGGGGAGCTGTTTTTT. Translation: CASREGTNTGELFF.

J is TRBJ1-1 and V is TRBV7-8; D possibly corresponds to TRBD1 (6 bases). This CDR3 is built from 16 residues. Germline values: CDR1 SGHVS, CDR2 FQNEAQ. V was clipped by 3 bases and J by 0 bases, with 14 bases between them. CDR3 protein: CASSFQGGLMNTEAFF. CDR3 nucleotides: TGTGCCAGCAGCTTCCAAGGGGGTTTAATGAACACTGAAGCTTTCTTT.

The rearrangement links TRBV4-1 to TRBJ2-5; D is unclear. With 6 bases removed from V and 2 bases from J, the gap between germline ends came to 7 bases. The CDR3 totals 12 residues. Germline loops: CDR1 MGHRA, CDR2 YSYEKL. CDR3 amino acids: CASRGQQETQYF. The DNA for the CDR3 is TGCGCCAGCAGGGGCCAGCAAGAGACCCAGTACTTC.

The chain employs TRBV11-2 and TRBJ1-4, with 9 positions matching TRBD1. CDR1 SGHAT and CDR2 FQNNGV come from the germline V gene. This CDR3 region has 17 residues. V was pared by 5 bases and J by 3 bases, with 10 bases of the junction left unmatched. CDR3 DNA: TGTGCCAGCAGCCAATGGACAGGGGTTCTCCCTAATGAAAAACTGTTTTTT. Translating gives CASSQWTGVLPNEKLFF.

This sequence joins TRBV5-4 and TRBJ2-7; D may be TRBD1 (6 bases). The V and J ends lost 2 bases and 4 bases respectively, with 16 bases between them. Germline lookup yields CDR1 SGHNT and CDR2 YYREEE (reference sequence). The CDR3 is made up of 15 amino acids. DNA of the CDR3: TGTGCCAGCAGCTTCAAGGGGGAGTTCCTTTACGAGCAGTACTTC. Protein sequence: CASSFKGEFLYEQYF.

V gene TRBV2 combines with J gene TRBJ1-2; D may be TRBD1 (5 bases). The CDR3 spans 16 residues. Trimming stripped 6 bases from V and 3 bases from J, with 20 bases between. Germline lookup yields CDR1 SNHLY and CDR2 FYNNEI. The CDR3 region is CASSVGATDTYYGYTF. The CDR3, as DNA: TGTGCCAGCAGCGTCGGGGCGACGGATACCTACTATGGCTACACCTTC.